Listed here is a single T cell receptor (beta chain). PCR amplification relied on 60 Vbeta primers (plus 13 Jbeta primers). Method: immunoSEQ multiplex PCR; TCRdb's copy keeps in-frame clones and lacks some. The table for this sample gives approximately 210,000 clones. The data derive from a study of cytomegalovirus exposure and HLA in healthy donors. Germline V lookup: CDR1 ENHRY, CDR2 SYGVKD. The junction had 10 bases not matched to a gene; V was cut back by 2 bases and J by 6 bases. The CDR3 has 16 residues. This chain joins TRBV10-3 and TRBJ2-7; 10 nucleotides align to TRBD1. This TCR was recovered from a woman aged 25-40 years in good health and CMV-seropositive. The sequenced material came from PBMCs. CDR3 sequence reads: CAISERTGGRLIEQYF. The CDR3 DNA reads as TGTGCCATCAGTGAGCGGACAGGGGGAAGGCTTATCGAGCAGTACTTC.